This T cell receptor (beta chain) comes out of a study of PD-L1 blockade in urothelial cancer. Study details: Bladder-origin urothelial cancer in males described twenty-five of the 29 patients. At 3 weeks after treatment start (second dose) and again at 6 weeks, blood was analyzed. Per blood sample, T cells had a median of roughly 150,000.

Time point denoted: peripheral blood 6 weeks after treatment start. The CDR3 has 15 residues. The germline CDR1 and CDR2 sequences are SEHNR and FQNEAQ (reference sequence). J was trimmed by 5 bases and V by 5 bases; bases with no gene match: 8. Into every PCR, synthetic TCR analog templates were spiked. Produced via immunoSEQ multiplex PCR; TCRdb's table is partial and in-frame only. In the table there are about 38,000 clones, approximately 86% of which are singletons. This chain links TRBV7-9 with TRBJ1-4; the match to TRBD1 covers 7 bases. The sample here was PBMCs, taken around atezolizumab (anti-PD-L1) treatment. The origin of this receptor is a man in his sixties with urothelial cancer. The DNA for the CDR3 is TGTGCCAGCAGCACCCTACAGGGGATCAATGAAAAACTGTTTTTT. Protein sequence: CASSTLQGINEKLFF.